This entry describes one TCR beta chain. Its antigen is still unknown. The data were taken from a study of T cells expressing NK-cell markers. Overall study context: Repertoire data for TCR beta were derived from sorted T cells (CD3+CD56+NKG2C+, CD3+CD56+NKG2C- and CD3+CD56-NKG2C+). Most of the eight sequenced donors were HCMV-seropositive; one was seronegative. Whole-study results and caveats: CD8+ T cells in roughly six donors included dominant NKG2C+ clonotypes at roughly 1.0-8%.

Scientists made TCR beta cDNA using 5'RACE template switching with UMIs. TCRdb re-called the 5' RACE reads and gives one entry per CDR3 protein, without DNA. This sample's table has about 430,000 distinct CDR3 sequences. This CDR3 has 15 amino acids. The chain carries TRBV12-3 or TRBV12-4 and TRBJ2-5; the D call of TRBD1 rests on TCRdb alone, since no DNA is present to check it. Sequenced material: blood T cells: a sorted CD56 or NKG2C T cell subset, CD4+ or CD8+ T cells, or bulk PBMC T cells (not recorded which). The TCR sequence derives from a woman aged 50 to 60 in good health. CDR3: CAISGGRSFPETQYF.